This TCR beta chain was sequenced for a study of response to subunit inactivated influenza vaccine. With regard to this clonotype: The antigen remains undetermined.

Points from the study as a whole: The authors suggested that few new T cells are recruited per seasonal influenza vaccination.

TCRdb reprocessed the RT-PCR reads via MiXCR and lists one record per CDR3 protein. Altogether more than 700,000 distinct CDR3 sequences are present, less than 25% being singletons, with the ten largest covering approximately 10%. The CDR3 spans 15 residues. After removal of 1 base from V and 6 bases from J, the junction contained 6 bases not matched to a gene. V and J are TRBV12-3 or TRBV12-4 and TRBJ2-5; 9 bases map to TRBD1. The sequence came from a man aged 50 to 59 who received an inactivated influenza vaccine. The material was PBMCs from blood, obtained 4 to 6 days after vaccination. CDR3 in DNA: TGTGCCAGCAGTTTAGGTGGACAGGGGTTTCAGACCCAGTACTTC. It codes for CASSLGGQGFQTQYF.